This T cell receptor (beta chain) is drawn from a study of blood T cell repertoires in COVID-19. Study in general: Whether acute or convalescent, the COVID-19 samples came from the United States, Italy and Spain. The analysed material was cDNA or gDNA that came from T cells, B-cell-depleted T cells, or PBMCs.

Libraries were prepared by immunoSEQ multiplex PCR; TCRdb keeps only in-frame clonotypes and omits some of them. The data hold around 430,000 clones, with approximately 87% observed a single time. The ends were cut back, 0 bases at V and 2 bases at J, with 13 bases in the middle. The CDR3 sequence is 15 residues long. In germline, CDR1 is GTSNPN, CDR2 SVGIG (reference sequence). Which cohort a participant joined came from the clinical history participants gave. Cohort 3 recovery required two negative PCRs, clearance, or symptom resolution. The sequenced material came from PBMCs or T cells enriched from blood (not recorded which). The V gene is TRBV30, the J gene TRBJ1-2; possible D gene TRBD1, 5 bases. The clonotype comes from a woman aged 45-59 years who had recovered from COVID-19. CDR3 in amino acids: CAWSVAGLLNYGYTF. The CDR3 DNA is TGTGCCTGGAGTGTAGCAGGGCTTCTCAACTATGGCTACACCTTC.